The following is a T cell receptor (beta chain) sequence with its context. Antigen unknown. This sample stems from a study of post-analysis software for immune sequencing data. Overall study context: Included courses were relapsing-remitting and secondary progressive multiple sclerosis; progressive-relapsing multiple sclerosis was also included. Findings and caveats of the study: When the samples were clustered directly with F measure, those that had been prepared in the same batch showed strong co-clustering. Elevated frequency relative to controls characterized four or five TRBV segments in patients, TRBV5-6, TRBV5-1 and TRBV20-1 among them. Controls' normalized Chao1 diversity significantly exceeded that of multiple sclerosis patients.

CDR1 MNHEY and CDR2 SMNVEV come from the germline V gene (reference sequence). The CDR3 has 16 residues. Trimming cost V 2 bases and J 3 bases; bases outside gene matches: 7. Presence of unique molecular identifiers characterized the TCR beta cDNA libraries. Between roughly 1 and 10 million T cells gave rise to around 500,000 cDNA molecules. Each CDR3 protein gets one entry after TCRdb re-called the PCR reads with MiXCR. Here the sample spans approximately 630,000 distinct CDR3 sequences, about 60% being singletons. J is TRBJ1-5 and V is TRBV27, with 7 bases that match TRBD1. The specimen was blood. The sequence was collected from a girl aged 2 to 9 with multiple sclerosis. The CDR3: CASSLTGQLFNQPQHF. DNA of the CDR3: TGTGCCAGCAGTTTAACGGGACAGCTCTTCAATCAGCCCCAGCATTTT.